A single sample gave rise to the 24 T cell receptor beta chains below, sequenced in a study of relationships among human T cell subsets. Semiquantitative ARM-PCR amplified T cell receptor alpha and beta CDR3 regions from mRNA. Exponential amplification used communal superprimers after tagged nested gene-specific primers in ARM-PCR. TCRdb itself ran the multiplex PCR reads through MiXCR, one entry per CDR3 protein. The sample has thousands of distinct CDR3 sequences, 40% to 50% seen once; the top ten hold around 42%. The sequenced material came from activated T cells sorted from blood. Subset given: CD45RA-RO-CD69+ activated T cells. The receptors were sampled from a man in his forties in good health.

The V gene is TRBV14, the J gene TRBJ1-3; 9 bases fit TRBD1. Germline V gene lookup returns CDR1 SGHDN and CDR2 FVKESK. The length of the CDR3 is 18 residues. V was pared by 3 bases and J by 0 bases, with 9 bases of the junction left unmatched. In DNA, the CDR3 is TGTGCCAGCAGCCATGGACAGGGGCGAACCAGCTCTGGAAACACCATATATTTT. Protein: CASSHGQGRTSSGNTIYF.

The CDR3 here is CASRPGPALQETQYF. The CDR3 DNA reads as TGTGCCAGCAGACCCGGGCCGGCACTCCAAGAGACCCAGTACTTC. The rearrangement joins TRBV7-8 to TRBJ2-5; D gene unclear. The CDR3 is made up of 15 amino acids. CDR1 SGHVS and CDR2 FQNEAQ come from the germline V gene. Trimming pared 6 bases from V and 1 base from J, leaving 15 bases between.

The chain links TRBV5-1 to TRBJ1-3, with a weak D call TRBD1 (5 bases). The CDR3 runs 17 residues. Germline V gene data show CDR1 as SGHRS and CDR2 as YFSETQ. V shed 4 bases and J shed 1 base, with 18 bases lying between them. The CDR3: CASSLAGQTSSGNTIYF. The DNA for the CDR3 is TGCGCCAGCAGCCTAGCGGGGCAGACGTCATCTGGAAACACCATATATTTT. Filled out from reference TRBV5-1 and TRBJ1-3, the complete variable domain reads KAGVTQTPRYLIKTRGQQVTLSCSPISGHRSVSWYQQTPGQGLQFLFEYFSETQRNKGNFPGRFSGRQFSNSRSEMNVSTLELGDSALYLCASSLAGQTSSGNTIYFGEGSWLTVV.

As to this clonotype: This sequence may be a read error, since a much larger clone differs from it by one base. This CDR3 fails to terminate in the conserved phenylalanine or tryptophan, so it likely reflects a read error. The CDR3 sequence is CASRQMWAFV. CDR3 sequence (DNA): TGTGCCAGCAGACAGATGTGGGCTTTCGTT. The V and J genes are TRBV11-2 and TRBJ1-1; no clear D. CDR1 and CDR2 from the germline V gene are SGHAT and FQNNGV. Between the trimmed V and J ends, which lost 6 bases and 11 bases, there was a span of 10 bases. The length of the CDR3 is 10 residues.

This clonotype was picked up a small number of times. The rearrangement uses TRBV11-2 and TRBJ1-3; D not resolved. V was clipped by 3 bases and J by 0 bases, with 12 bases between them. Germline V gene lookup returns CDR1 SGHAT and CDR2 FQNNGV. This CDR3 comprises 16 residues. The CDR3 protein is CASSFSRRVSGNTIYF. The CDR3 DNA follows: TGTGCCAGCAGCTTCTCGCGTAGGGTCTCTGGAAACACCATATATTTT.

The chain has TRBV11-2 and TRBJ2-5; TRBD2 matches at 12 bases. Germline V lookup: CDR1 SGHAT, CDR2 FQNNGV. Unmatched junction bases numbered 1, after V lost 4 bases and J lost 7 bases. The length of the CDR3 is 13 residues. The DNA of the CDR3 is TGTGCCAGCAGCTCGACTAGCGGGGGGACCCAGTACTTC. It codes for CASSSTSGGTQYF. Supplemented by reference TRBV11-2 and TRBJ2-5, the full variable domain reads EAGVAQSPRYKIIEKRQSVAFWCNPISGHATLYWYQQILGQGPKLLIQFQNNGVVDDSQLPKDRFSAERLKGVDSTLKIQPAKLEDSAVYLCASSSTSGGTQYFGPGTRLLVL.

This clonotype has more than one count but fewer than ten. The gene calls are TRBV4-2 and TRBJ2-3; 9 bases are a match to TRBD2. The CDR3 has 15 amino acids. The J segment lost 7 bases and the V segment lost 2 bases, leaving 7 bases of the junction unmatched. CDR1 is LGHNA, CDR2 YNFKEQ, per germline. CDR3 nucleotides: TGTGCCAGCAGCCAATTAGCGGGGGCCCATAATACGCAGTATTTT. Amino acid sequence: CASSQLAGAHNTQYF.

The V and J genes are TRBV14 and TRBJ1-2; no firm D call. The germline V gene has CDR1 SGHDN and CDR2 FVKESK. This CDR3 has 14 residues. V lost 0 bases and J 8 bases, leaving 13 bases between the germline ends. The CDR3 protein is CASSQEGGVGGYTF. DNA of the CDR3: TGTGCCAGCAGCCAAGAAGGTGGGGTCGGCGGCTACACCTTC.

This clonotype has a single count. The rearrangement links TRBV4-1 to TRBJ2-7; D remains unclear. The CDR3 runs to 16 residues. The germline V and J ends were trimmed by 4 bases and 0 bases, with 16 bases remaining between them. Germline V lookup: CDR1 MGHRA, CDR2 YSYEKL. DNA of the CDR3: TGCGCCAGCAGCCGGGAATCAGGCTTGGGCTCCTACGAGCAGTACTTC. Protein: CASSRESGLGSYEQYF.

This clonotype was recorded a few times. V usage is TRBV14 and J usage is TRBJ1-5; no reliable D call. CDR1 SGHDN and CDR2 FVKESK come from the germline V gene. Trimming stripped 4 bases from V and 11 bases from J, with 15 bases between. The CDR3 contains 13 residues. CDR3 amino acids: CASSPVRSVAQHF. For the CDR3, the DNA is TGTGCCAGCAGCCCTGTAAGGTCGGTAGCCCAGCATTTT.

V gene TRBV5-1 combines with J gene TRBJ2-1; TRBD2 might be the D (5 bases). V lost 1 base to trimming and J lost 6 bases, with 14 bases between them. The CDR3 is 15 residues long. CDR1 SGHRS and CDR2 YFSETQ come from the germline V gene. The CDR3 protein is CASSLNWESGNEQFF. CDR3 DNA sequence: TGCGCCAGCAGCTTGAATTGGGAGTCGGGCAATGAGCAGTTCTTC.

This chain uses TRBV11-2 with TRBJ2-7, with D perhaps TRBD1 or TRBD2 (5 bases each). Germline CDR1 reads SGHAT; CDR2 reads FQNNGV. CDR3 length: 15 amino acids. V was shortened by 3 bases and J by 2 bases, with 14 bases between the two germline ends. The DNA of the CDR3 is TGTGCCAGCAGCTTTGGACTGATGGGGGCCTACGAGCAGTACTTC. This sequence encodes CASSFGLMGAYEQYF.

This clonotype was observed a few times. The chain recombines TRBV10-3 with TRBJ1-1; D call uncertain. The germline gives CDR1 ENHRY, CDR2 SYGVKD. Trimming took 3 bases from V and 1 from J, leaving 6 bases between them. The CDR3 extends over 13 amino acids. CDR3 in DNA: TGTGCCATCAGTGACAGGTGGAACACTGAAGCTTTCTTT. This sequence encodes CAISDRWNTEAFF.

Points on this clonotype: With a much larger clone just one base away, this may be a read error. Because it lacks the conserved phenylalanine or tryptophan at the end, this CDR3 is likely a read error. CDR3: CAWSRTANYGYTL. Written as DNA, the CDR3 is TGTGCCTGGTCACGGACAGCTAACTATGGCTACACCCTC. This rearrangement joins TRBV30 to TRBJ1-2, with D possibly matching TRBD1 (6 bases). Germline lookup yields CDR1 GTSNPN and CDR2 SVGIG (reference sequence). There are 13 residues in the CDR3. The V end was cut by 5 bases, the J end by 0 bases, with 10 bases between.

This clonotype has a handful of counts. The chain carries TRBV10-3 and TRBJ2-6; 10 bases fit TRBD1. This CDR3 is 15 amino acids long. CDR1 is ENHRY and CDR2 is SYGVKD in the germline V gene. The J segment lost 1 base and the V segment lost 10 bases, leaving 4 bases of the junction unmatched. The CDR3 sequence is CATRTGGSGANVLTF. CDR3 nucleotides: TGTGCCACCCGGACAGGGGGTTCTGGGGCCAACGTCCTGACTTTC.

The chain combines TRBV4-1 with TRBJ2-3; no clear D gene. V gave up 0 bases and J gave up 6 bases, with 10 bases separating them. Germline V gene data show CDR1 as MGHRA and CDR2 as YSYEKL. The CDR3 has 14 amino acids. CDR3 coding DNA: TGCGCCAGCAGCCAAGACGGTCAGCCTGATACGCAGTATTTT. Protein sequence: CASSQDGQPDTQYF.

The V call is TRBV20-1, the J call TRBJ1-1; D possibly corresponds to TRBD1 (6 bases). The germline V gene has CDR1 DFQATT and CDR2 SNEGSKA (reference sequence). The CDR3 runs 13 residues. The DNA for the CDR3 is TGCAAAGTAGGTCCGGGGGCGGACACTGAAGCTTTCTTT. This gives the protein CKVGPGADTEAFF.

The chain links TRBV12-3 or TRBV12-4 to TRBJ2-7; D assignment may be TRBD1 or TRBD2 (5 bases each). This CDR3 has 12 residues. V lost 4 bases and J 6 bases, leaving 10 bases between the germline ends. CDR3 sequence: CASSWGRGEQYF. CDR3 nucleotides: TGTGCCAGCAGTTGGGGACGCGGCGAGCAGTACTTC.

The chain has TRBV29-1 and TRBJ1-2, with D hard to call. V lost 4 bases to trimming and J lost 0 bases, with 9 bases between them. The CDR3 extends over 13 amino acids. CDR1 and CDR2 from the germline V gene are SQVTM and ANQGSEA. This CDR3 is CSVVSTTNYGYTF. The CDR3 coding sequence is TGCAGCGTTGTCTCCACAACTAACTATGGCTACACCTTC.

The genes are TRBV10-3 and TRBJ1-1; no reliable D call. Deletions cut 5 bases from V and 1 base from J, with 20 bases between. The CDR3 sequence is 17 residues long. Germline V gene lookup returns CDR1 ENHRY and CDR2 SYGVKD. The CDR3 nucleotides read TGTGCCATCAGTCTTACCCGGGAGGGAATGGGGAACACTGAAGCTTTCTTT. This encodes CAISLTREGMGNTEAFF.

This chain connects TRBV20-1 to TRBJ2-7; 12 bases match TRBD2. The CDR3 runs 15 residues. The V segment lost 6 bases and the J segment 0 bases; nucleotides outside the gene matches: 6. The V gene's germline CDR1 is DFQATT and CDR2 SNEGSKA (reference sequence). The CDR3 sequence: CSANGLAGSSYEQYF. The CDR3 coding sequence is TGCAGTGCCAACGGACTAGCGGGGTCCTCCTACGAGCAGTACTTC.

This clonotype showed up just a few times. The V gene is TRBV20-1, the J gene TRBJ2-1; a possible D gene is TRBD1 (6 bases). The germline V gene encodes CDR1 DFQATT and CDR2 SNEGSKA (reference sequence). Trimming left V 1 base short and J 8 bases short, with 9 bases between. This CDR3 contains 12 residues. The CDR3 DNA follows: TGCAGTGCTAGAGGATACAGGGATGAGCAGTTCTTC. It yields the protein CSARGYRDEQFF.

This clonotype was seen only a few times. V and J are TRBV6-5 and TRBJ2-7; D assignment may be TRBD1 or TRBD2 (6 bases each). V was shortened by 9 bases and J by 6 bases, with 21 bases between the two germline ends. This CDR3 spans 14 amino acids. The germline CDR1 and CDR2 sequences are MNHEY and SVGAGI. Written as DNA, the CDR3 is TGTGCCAGTACCCTGGGGGGCGGAGGTGGCGAGCAGTACTTC. This sequence encodes CASTLGGGGGEQYF.

This clonotype came up a few times. The chain recombines TRBV14 with TRBJ2-1; no firm D call. Germline values: CDR1 SGHDN, CDR2 FVKESK. The length of the CDR3 is 16 residues. V lost 3 bases and J 3 bases, leaving 15 bases between the germline ends. The CDR3 is CASSHQVLRGYNEQFF. The CDR3 bases are TGTGCCAGCAGCCACCAAGTCCTCCGCGGCTACAATGAGCAGTTCTTC.